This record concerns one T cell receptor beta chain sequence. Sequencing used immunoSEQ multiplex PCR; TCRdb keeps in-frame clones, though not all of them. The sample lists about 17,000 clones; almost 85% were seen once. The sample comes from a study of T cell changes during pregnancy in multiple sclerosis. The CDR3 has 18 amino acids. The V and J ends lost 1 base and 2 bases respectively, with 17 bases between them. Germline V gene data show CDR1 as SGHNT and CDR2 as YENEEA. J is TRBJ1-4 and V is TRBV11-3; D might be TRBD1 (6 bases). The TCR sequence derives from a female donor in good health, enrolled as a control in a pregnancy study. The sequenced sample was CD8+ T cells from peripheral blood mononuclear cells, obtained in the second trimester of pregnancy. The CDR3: CASSLGEKQGGTNEKLFF. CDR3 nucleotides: TGTGCCAGCAGCTTAGGGGAGAAACAGGGTGGGACTAATGAAAAACTGTTTTTT.